The next 19 T cell receptor beta chains were all read from a single sample in a study of blood T cell repertoires in COVID-19. The repertoire was sequenced with immunoSEQ multiplex PCR; TCRdb's copy has only in-frame clones and lacks some. The repertoire holds 80,000 or so clones, with roughly nine tenths as singletons. The sample consisted of peripheral blood. The receptors were sampled from a man in his fifties or sixties with acute or convalescent COVID-19.

The chain employs TRBV28 and TRBJ1-6; weak D call: TRBD1 (5 bases). There are 16 residues in the CDR3. Germline V lookup: CDR1 MDHEN, CDR2 SYDVKM. With 6 bases removed from V and 1 base from J, the gap between germline ends came to 13 bases. The CDR3 DNA follows: TGTGCCAGCAGCCCCGGGGGGATATCCTATAATTCACCCCTCCACTTT. Translating gives CASSPGGISYNSPLHF.

The chain joins TRBV15 to TRBJ2-6; 9 nucleotides line up with TRBD1. The CDR3 contains 18 residues. V was pared by 1 base and J by 1 base, with 5 bases of the junction left unmatched. Germline CDR1 reads LNHNV; CDR2 reads YYDKDF (reference sequence). CDR3: CATSRGGQGMSGANVLTF. CDR3 in DNA: TGTGCCACCAGCAGAGGGGGACAGGGTATGTCTGGGGCCAACGTCCTGACTTTC.

V usage is TRBV7-9 and J usage is TRBJ2-1; 14 bases are shared with TRBD2. The germline V gene encodes CDR1 SEHNR and CDR2 FQNEAQ (reference sequence). This CDR3 region has 16 residues. J lost 9 bases, V lost 5 bases, and 9 bases had no gene match. The CDR3 spells CASSMRTSGRYGEQFF. The CDR3 DNA reads TGTGCCAGCAGCATGAGGACTAGCGGGAGGTATGGTGAGCAGTTCTTC.

This clone has a handful of counts. V gene TRBV11-2 combines with J gene TRBJ2-2; D may be TRBD2 (5 bases). The V gene's germline CDR1 is SGHAT and CDR2 FQNNGV. The length of the CDR3 is 15 residues. V was shortened by 4 bases and J by 4 bases, with 13 bases between the two germline ends. The CDR3 sequence: CASSYGLRSTGELFF. The CDR3 region has the DNA TGTGCCAGCAGCTACGGACTGAGGAGCACCGGGGAGCTGTTTTTT.

The chain joins TRBV19 to TRBJ1-1; D not certain. This CDR3 is built from 12 residues. The germline CDR1 and CDR2 sequences are LNHDA and SQIVND (reference sequence). The ends were cut back, 5 bases at V and 1 base at J, with 5 bases in the middle. The CDR3 nucleotides are TGTGCCAGTAGTTACAGGAACACTGAAGCTTTCTTT. This codes for CASSYRNTEAFF.

The CDR3 loop is CASSFDRVGVSTF. CDR3 DNA sequence: TGTGCCAGCAGTTTCGACAGGGTAGGAGTATCCACCTTC. The genes are TRBV27 and TRBJ1-2, with 7 bases matching TRBD1. Germline assignment: CDR1 MNHEY and CDR2 SMNVEV (reference sequence). This CDR3 is built from 13 residues. After removal of 3 bases from V and 13 bases from J, the junction contained 11 bases not matched to a gene.

The rearrangement links TRBV3-1 (or the pseudogene TRBV3-2) to TRBJ1-6, with D maybe TRBD1 (5 bases). This CDR3 region has 16 residues. Trimming left V 5 bases short and J 7 bases short, with 18 bases between. CDR1 and CDR2 from the germline V gene are LGHDT and YNNKEL (reference sequence). The CDR3 protein is CASSGPLSWTNSPLHF. DNA of the CDR3: TGTGCCAGCAGCGGTCCATTAAGTTGGACAAATTCACCCCTCCACTTT.

The chain links TRBV7-9 to TRBJ2-2; the D gene is possibly TRBD1 (6 bases). Trimming stripped 1 base from V and 4 bases from J, with 7 bases between. Looked up from germline, CDR1 is SEHNR and CDR2 is FQNEAQ (reference sequence). The CDR3 consists of 14 residues. CDR3 DNA sequence: TGTGCCAGCAGCTTAGGACAGGCCACCGGGGAGCTGTTTTTT. Translated, it gives CASSLGQATGELFF.

In its sample, this clone was seen a few times. The rearrangement joins TRBV12-3 or TRBV12-4 to TRBJ1-5; 7 bases match TRBD1. The CDR3 spans 13 residues. V trimming: 5 bases; J trimming: 5 bases; junction bases outside the gene matches: 3. CDR3 in amino acids: CASSRDSDQPQHF. CDR3 in DNA: TGTGCCAGCAGTCGGGACAGCGATCAGCCCCAGCATTTT.

V is TRBV12-3 or TRBV12-4 and J is TRBJ1-2; D gene uncertain. CDR3 length: 13 amino acids. Trimming removed 2 bases at V and 7 bases at J, with 11 bases between. CDR3 nucleotide sequence: TGTGCCAGCAGTTTAATAGGGAGGGCTGGCTACACCTTC. This codes for CASSLIGRAGYTF.

The chain uses TRBV5-8 and TRBJ1-1, with TRBD1 matching 7 bases. The trim removed 4 bases at V and 3 bases at J, leaving 3 bases unmatched. This CDR3 comprises 13 residues. Germline lookup yields CDR1 SGHTS and CDR2 YDEGEE. CDR3 region: CASSGDSYTEAFF. The DNA of the CDR3 is TGTGCCAGCAGCGGGGACAGTTACACTGAAGCTTTCTTT. Together with reference TRBV5-8 and TRBJ1-1, the CDR3 gives the full variable domain: EAGVTQSPTHLIKTRGQQATLRCSPISGHTSVYWYQQALGLGLQFLLWYDEGEERNRGNFPPRFSGRQFPNYSSELNVNALELEDSALYLCASSGDSYTEAFFGQGTRLTVV.

The rearrangement links TRBV6-1 to TRBJ2-3; 9 bases line up with TRBD1. This CDR3 is 17 amino acids long. Per the germline V gene, CDR1 is MNHNS and CDR2 is SASEGT. The ends lost 4 bases at V and 0 bases at J; junction bases unmatched: 8. CDR3 DNA sequence: TGTGCCAGCAGTGTGGACAGGGGCGGAATTAGCACAGATACGCAGTATTTT. Encoded protein: CASSVDRGGISTDTQYF.

The chain's CDR3 is CASSLDPGHSTDTQYF. CDR3 DNA: TGTGCCAGCAGCTTAGATCCGGGACATAGCACAGATACGCAGTATTTT. The rearrangement links TRBV7-6 to TRBJ2-3; D perhaps matches TRBD1 (6 bases). The CDR3 length is 16 residues. Trimming stripped 1 base from V and 0 bases from J, with 11 bases between. The germline CDR1 and CDR2 sequences are SGHVS and FNYEAQ.

The gene calls are TRBV2 and TRBJ2-3; maybe TRBD1 (6 bases). The CDR3 has 14 amino acids. Germline V CDR1 and CDR2: SNHLY, FYNNEI. Trimming removed 9 bases from V and 2 bases from J, with 15 bases in between. For the CDR3, the DNA is TGTGCCAGACCGGGACAAAGCCTCACAGATACGCAGTATTTT. Its protein product is CARPGQSLTDTQYF. Full variable domain (missing parts from reference TRBV2 and TRBJ2-3): EPEVTQTPSHQVTQMGQEVILRCVPISNHLYFYWYRQILGQKVEFLVSFYNNEISEKSEIFDDQFSVERPDGSNFTLKIRSTKLEDSAMYFCARPGQSLTDTQYFGPGTRLTVL.

The gene calls are TRBV5-4 and TRBJ2-2, with D tentatively TRBD2 (6 bases). V lost 4 bases, J lost 6 bases, and 10 bases lay in between. Germline V lookup: CDR1 SGHNT, CDR2 YYREEE (reference sequence). The length of the CDR3 is 13 residues. Here the CDR3 DNA reads TGTGCCAGCAGCCCTTGGGGGGCCGGGGAGCTGTTTTTT. This encodes CASSPWGAGELFF.

This rearrangement joins TRBV27 to TRBJ2-1; 14 bases fit TRBD2. Losses at the gene ends were 0 bases for V and 2 bases for J; bases not matched to a gene: 6. Germline CDR1 reads MNHEY; CDR2 reads SMNVEV (reference sequence). CDR3 length equals 19 residues. CDR3 protein: CASSLSGTSGRVPYNEQFF. CDR3 nucleotides: TGTGCCAGCAGTTTATCGGGGACTAGCGGGAGAGTCCCCTACAATGAGCAGTTCTTC.

This sequence joins TRBV30 and TRBJ2-7; maybe TRBD2 (7 bases). The germline V and J ends were trimmed by 0 bases and 5 bases, with 11 bases remaining between them. The CDR3 length is 13 residues. The germline CDR1 and CDR2 sequences are GTSNPN and SVGIG (reference sequence). The CDR3 region is CAWSVGRGDEQYV. The CDR3 nucleotides read TGTGCCTGGAGTGTGGGGAGGGGGGACGAGCAGTACGTC.

This sequence joins TRBV4-2 and TRBJ2-5, with TRBD2 matching over 8 bases. Per germline, CDR1 LGHNA and CDR2 YNFKEQ. V lost 9 bases, J lost 8 bases, and 14 bases stayed unmatched. The CDR3 has 14 amino acids. CDR3 DNA: TGTGCCAGTTCTGGGGGTAGCGGGGAGAACACCCAGTACTTC. This gives the protein CASSGGSGENTQYF.

This clone came up a few times. The gene calls are TRBV19 and TRBJ2-2; 9 nucleotides match TRBD1. Germline V gives CDR1 LNHDA, CDR2 SQIVND (reference sequence). J lost 2 bases, V lost 7 bases, and 5 bases had no gene match. CDR3 length: 15 residues. CDR3 coding DNA: TGTGCCAGTAAACAGGGGGCGCGTAACACCGGGGAGCTGTTTTTT. The encoded protein is CASKQGARNTGELFF.